This T cell receptor beta chain appears in the sequencing data of a study of blood T cell repertoires in COVID-19. Study-wide context: Sources were T cells, B-cell-depleted T cells, or PBMCs; the material itself was cDNA or gDNA.

Clones were read by immunoSEQ multiplex PCR, and TCRdb kept only the in-frame ones, dropping some. The sample lists 170,000 or so clones; 83% were seen once. Trimming left V 1 base short and J 7 bases short, with 11 bases between. The CDR3 sequence is 14 residues long. Germline V gene lookup returns CDR1 MNHEY and CDR2 SMNVEV (reference sequence). The chain is built from TRBV27 and TRBJ2-1; D is unresolved. The sequencing sample was made of peripheral blood. The TCR was taken from a woman in her 70s with COVID-19, enrolled during active disease. CDR3 DNA sequence: TGTGCCAGCAGTTTATATAGAGATGTAAATGAGCAGTTCTTC. Its translation is CASSLYRDVNEQFF.